This T cell receptor (beta chain) was documented in a study of CD8+ T cells in alopecia areata. As for treatment: oral pan-JAK inhibitor, 5-10 mg twice daily. Concerning this clone itself: Its ends do not fully match the called genes, so a read error is possible.

Germline assignment: CDR1 SSHAT and CDR2 FNYEAQ (reference sequence). The CDR3 consists of 13 residues. Extracted RNA was reverse transcribed, and the resulting cDNA served as sequencing template. Using immunoSEQ multiplex PCR, the repertoire was profiled, and TCRdb retains in-frame clones only, with some absent. The data hold some 130,000 clones, with 53% observed a single time. The specimen was CD4+ T cells sorted from blood, collected at week 4, from a patient treated with tofacitinib. The genes are TRBV7-7 and TRBJ2-5; D may match TRBD1 or TRBD2 (6 bases each). The clonotype comes from a human donor with alopecia areata. CDR3 amino acids: CASSPPGAETQYF. CDR3 sequence (DNA): TGTGCTAGCAGCCCCCCGGGGGCAGAGACCCAGTACTTC.